This note documents a single T cell receptor beta chain sequence. What it binds is not known. A much larger clonotype is one base distant, so this may be a read error. From the RT-PCR reads, TCRdb called clonotypes with MiXCR, one entry per CDR3 protein. The sample includes roughly 650,000 distinct CDR3 sequences, around a sixth seen only once; the top ten take approximately 10%. The sample comes from a study of response to subunit inactivated influenza vaccine. The study, taken as a whole, reports: Authors suggested few new T cells are recruited by each seasonal influenza vaccination.

The CDR3 length is 14 residues. The J gene is TRBJ1-1, the V gene TRBV12-3 or TRBV12-4; no definite D call. The sample consisted of PBMCs from blood, taken roughly 13 days after vaccination. This TCR was recovered from a man aged 45-60 years who received an inactivated influenza vaccine. This CDR3 is CASMGFSPNTKAFF. CDR3 bases: TGTGCCAGCATGGGGTTTAGTCCTAACACTAAAGCTTTCTTT.